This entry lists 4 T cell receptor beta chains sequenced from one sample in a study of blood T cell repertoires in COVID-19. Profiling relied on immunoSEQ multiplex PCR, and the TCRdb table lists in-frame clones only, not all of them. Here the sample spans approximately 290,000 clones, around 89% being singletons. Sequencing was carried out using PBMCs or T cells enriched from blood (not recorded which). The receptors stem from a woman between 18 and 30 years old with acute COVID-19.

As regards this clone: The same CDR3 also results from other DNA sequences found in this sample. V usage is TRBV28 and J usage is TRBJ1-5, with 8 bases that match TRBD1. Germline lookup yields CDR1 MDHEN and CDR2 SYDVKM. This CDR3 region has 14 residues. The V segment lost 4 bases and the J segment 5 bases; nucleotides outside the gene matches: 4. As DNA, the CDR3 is TGTGCCAGCAGTTCCGCAGGGGGCGATCAGCCCCAGCATTTT. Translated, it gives CASSSAGGDQPQHF.

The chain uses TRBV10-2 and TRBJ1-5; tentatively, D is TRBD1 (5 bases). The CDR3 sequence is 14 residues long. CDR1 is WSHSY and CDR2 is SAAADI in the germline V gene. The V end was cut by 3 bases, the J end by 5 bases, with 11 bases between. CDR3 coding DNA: TGCGCCAGCAGTGATTCAGGGATGCATCAGCCCCAGCATTTT. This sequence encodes CASSDSGMHQPQHF.

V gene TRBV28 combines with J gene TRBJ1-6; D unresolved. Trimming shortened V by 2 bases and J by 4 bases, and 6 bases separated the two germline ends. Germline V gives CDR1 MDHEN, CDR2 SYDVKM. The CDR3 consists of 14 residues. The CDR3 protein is CASSLVQYNSPLHF. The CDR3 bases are TGTGCCAGCAGTTTAGTACAGTATAATTCACCCCTCCACTTT.

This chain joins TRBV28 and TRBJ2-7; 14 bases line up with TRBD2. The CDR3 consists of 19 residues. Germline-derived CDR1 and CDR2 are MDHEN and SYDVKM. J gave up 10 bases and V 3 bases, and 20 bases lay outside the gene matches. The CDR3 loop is CASSFQGRIGTSGSMVQYF. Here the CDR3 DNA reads TGTGCCAGCAGTTTCCAGGGTAGGATCGGGACTAGCGGGAGTATGGTACAGTACTTC. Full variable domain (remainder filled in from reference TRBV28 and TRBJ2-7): DVKVTQSSRYLVKRTGEKVFLECVQDMDHENMFWYRQDPGLGLRLIYFSYDVKMKEKGDIPEGYSVSREKKERFSLILESASTNQTSMYLCASSFQGRIGTSGSMVQYFGPGTRLTVT.